This T cell receptor (beta chain) was recovered during a study of blood T cells in healthy people across ages. Notes on the study in general: Across the age range, TCR beta diversity per million T cells fell in a roughly linear way.

Per-sample yields of isolated PBMCs were at least 6.5 million. A second PCR of roughly 7 to 11 cycles used a sample-barcoded 5' primer and a J-beta primer mix. One entry per CDR3 protein results from TCRdb running MiXCR on the 5' RACE reads. The sample carries 750,000 to 950,000 distinct CDR3 sequences, 25% to 30% recorded once. This clonotype was observed a few times. The antigen is undetermined. V lost 0 bases, J lost 0 bases, and 5 bases lay in between. The germline gives CDR1 MNHEY, CDR2 SVGAGI. The CDR3 is 15 amino acids. This sample was also put to use in a study of T cells of mothers and their children. That investigation notes: From each mother came over 9.5 million TCR beta CDR3 reads, and from each child came a few million.

This receptor was identified in a boy younger than 18 in good health. This chain joins TRBV6-5 and TRBJ2-2, with no clear D. The material sequenced was blood. DNA of the CDR3: TGTGCCAGCAGTTACTCGGTCGCGAACACCGGGGAGCTGTTTTTT. It is translated as CASSYSVANTGELFF.